The T cell receptor (beta chain) under discussion was sequenced for a study of cytomegalovirus exposure and HLA in healthy donors. The CDR3 has 18 residues. V lost 0 bases to trimming and J lost 0 bases, with 13 bases between them. Germline lookup yields CDR1 SGHRS and CDR2 YFSETQ. The PCR contained 60 Vbeta and 13 Jbeta primers. Profiling relied on immunoSEQ multiplex PCR, and the TCRdb table lists in-frame clones only, not all of them. Of under 200,000 clones listed, 84% are singletons. The sample comprised PBMCs. V gene TRBV5-1 combines with J gene TRBJ1-6; D gene unclear. The clonotype originates from a man between 50 and 59 years old in good health and CMV-seropositive. The chain's CDR3 is CASSLAEGLSSYNSPLHF. The CDR3 nucleotides read TGCGCCAGCAGCTTGGCCGAGGGCTTGAGCTCCTATAATTCACCCCTCCACTTT.